These T cell receptor beta chains were read from a single sample in a study of shared clonotypes between healthy human individuals. Sequenced by immunoSEQ multiplex PCR; TCRdb stores in-frame clones only, minus some. The table records about 2 million clones, about 95% of them present only once. Sequenced sample: naive CD8+ T cells sorted from blood. These receptors all stem from a man aged 18 to 35 in good health. Both conserved end residues are part of each CDR3. The D gene is left open where the match is weak. Only part of the rows carry a size: once, few, many, or a class if the clone is expanded.

cdr3_nt,cdr3_aa,d_call,clone_size,v_call,j_call
TGCGCCAGCAGCTTCCCACACGAGACCCAGTACTTC,CASSFPHETQYF,NA,NA,TRBV5-1,TRBJ2-5
TGTGCCAGCTCACCACTAAACACCGGGGAGCTGTTTTTT,CASSPLNTGELFF,NA,NA,TRBV18,TRBJ2-2
TGTGCCTGGAGTGTAGGCAGGGCCCTGGGCCACGAGCAGTACTTC,CAWSVGRALGHEQYF,NA,NA,TRBV30,TRBJ2-7
TGTGCCAGCACTAGCGGCTACGAAGGAGAGACCCAGTACTTC,CASTSGYEGETQYF,TRBD2,NA,TRBV6-1,TRBJ2-5
TGCAGCGTTGAAACAGGGGGCTCCTACGAGCAGTACTTC,CSVETGGSYEQYF,TRBD1,NA,TRBV29-1,TRBJ2-7
TGCAGCGTTGTTAGGCCCGGCAACAGGGTTCGGGAGCAGTACTTC,CSVVRPGNRVREQYF,NA,once,TRBV29-1,TRBJ2-7
TGTGCCAGCAGCATCGGACTAGCGGGAGGCTACGAGCAGTACTTC,CASSIGLAGGYEQYF,TRBD2,NA,TRBV9,TRBJ2-7
TGTGCCAGCAGCTTGGCGGGACCCCTACTAGCGGGGGGTTCCTACGAGCAGTACTTC,CASSLAGPLLAGGSYEQYF,TRBD2,once,TRBV5-6,TRBJ2-7
TGTGCCAGCAGTGAACGAGGGAATTCACCCCTCCACTTT,CASSERGNSPLHF,NA,few,TRBV25-1,TRBJ1-6
TGTGCCAGCAGCTTGTTTGGGCCCTCCTACGAGCAGTACTTC,CASSLFGPSYEQYF,NA,NA,TRBV5-6,TRBJ2-7
TGCAGCGTTGGGGGACTCCCGAGCACAGATACGCAGTATTTT,CSVGGLPSTDTQYF,NA,NA,TRBV29-1,TRBJ2-3
TGTGCCAGCAGCCCCCGGGACACAACCTACGAGCAGTACTTC,CASSPRDTTYEQYF,NA,NA,TRBV9,TRBJ2-7
TGTGCCAGCAGCGCCCACAGGGATAACTATGGCTACACCTTC,CASSAHRDNYGYTF,NA,few,TRBV7-2,TRBJ1-2
TGTGCCAGCAGCGTAGGGGGACAGCCATACAATGAGCAGTTCTTC,CASSVGGQPYNEQFF,TRBD1,NA,TRBV9,TRBJ2-1
TGTGCCAGCAGTGACAACTACGAGCAGTACTTC,CASSDNYEQYF,NA,NA,TRBV27,TRBJ2-7
TGCGCCAGCAGCCAAGGGGTGGTAGCGGGGGGCACAACCTACGAGCAGTACTTC,CASSQGVVAGGTTYEQYF,TRBD2,NA,TRBV4-1,TRBJ2-7
TGTGCCTGGACCCCTCTGGCTAGCACAGATACGCAGTATTTT,CAWTPLASTDTQYF,NA,once,TRBV30,TRBJ2-3
TGTGCCAGCAGTTTAGTTATGGTTAGCGGGATATCCGGTTCCTACAATGAGCAGTTCTTC,CASSLVMVSGISGSYNEQFF,TRBD2,NA,TRBV27,TRBJ2-1
TGTGCCAGCACTGGACAGGGCGCCACAGATACGCAGTATTTT,CASTGQGATDTQYF,TRBD1,NA,TRBV13,TRBJ2-3
TGTGCCAGCAGTGGACAGGGGGTGGAGAAAAACATTCAGTACTTC,CASSGQGVEKNIQYF,TRBD1,NA,TRBV2,TRBJ2-4
TGTGCCAGCAGTATAATCTCTGGGGCCAACGTCCTGACTTTC,CASSIISGANVLTF,NA,NA,TRBV27,TRBJ2-6
TGTGCCAGCGCGACTGAGCTCCCAGATACGCAGTATTTT,CASATELPDTQYF,NA,NA,TRBV11-2,TRBJ2-3
TGTGCCAGCACCTATGGGTACAGCAATCAGCCCCAGCATTTT,CASTYGYSNQPQHF,NA,NA,TRBV2,TRBJ1-5
TGTGCCAGCTGCGCATTGGGTTGGACTGAAGCTTTCTTT,CASCALGWTEAFF,NA,NA,TRBV6-1,TRBJ1-1
TGTGCCAGCAGTCCGACAGGGGCGGCATACGAGCAGTACTTC,CASSPTGAAYEQYF,TRBD1,NA,TRBV27,TRBJ2-7